The sequence of this T cell receptor beta chain was determined in a study of cytomegalovirus exposure and HLA in healthy donors. PCR employed 60 Vbeta and 13 Jbeta primers. TCRdb's table, derived via immunoSEQ multiplex PCR, lists solely in-frame clones and lacks some. The sample has 200,000 to 250,000 clones, about 83% seen once. CDR1 and CDR2 from the germline V gene are SGHKS and YYEKEE (reference sequence). This CDR3 spans 12 amino acids. Trimming took 4 bases from V and 7 from J; bases not matched to a gene: 5. The sequence came from a human donor in good health. The chain uses TRBV5-5 and TRBJ2-7, with 7 bases identical to TRBD1. Sequencing was performed on PBMCs. CDR3 amino acids: CASSPDRREQYF. CDR3 sequence (DNA): TGTGCCAGCAGCCCGGACAGGCGGGAGCAGTACTTC.